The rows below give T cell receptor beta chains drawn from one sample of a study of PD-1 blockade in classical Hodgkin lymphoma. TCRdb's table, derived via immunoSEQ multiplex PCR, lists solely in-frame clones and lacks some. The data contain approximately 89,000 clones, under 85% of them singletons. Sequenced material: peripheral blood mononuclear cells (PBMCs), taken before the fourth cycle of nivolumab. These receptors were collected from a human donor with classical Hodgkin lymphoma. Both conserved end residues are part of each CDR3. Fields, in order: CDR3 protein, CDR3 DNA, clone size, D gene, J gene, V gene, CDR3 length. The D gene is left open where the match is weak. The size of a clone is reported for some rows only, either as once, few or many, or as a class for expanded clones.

cdr3_aa: CASSRSGRDEQYF; cdr3_nt: TGTGCCAGCAGCCGTAGCGGGAGGGACGAGCAGTACTTC; clone_size: .; d_call: TRBD2; j_call: TRBJ2-7; v_call: TRBV7-6; cdr3_length: 13
cdr3_aa: CASTPDKAKNIQYF; cdr3_nt: TGTGCCAGCACCCCGGACAAAGCCAAAAACATTCAGTACTTC; clone_size: .; d_call: .; j_call: TRBJ2-4; v_call: TRBV2; cdr3_length: 14
cdr3_aa: CASSSLWSGVYNEQFF; cdr3_nt: TGTGCCAGCAGCTCGCTTTGGAGCGGAGTCTACAATGAGCAGTTCTTC; clone_size: .; d_call: .; j_call: TRBJ2-1; v_call: TRBV7-2; cdr3_length: 16
cdr3_aa: CASSLDIEEQFF; cdr3_nt: TGCGCCAGCAGCTTGGATATTGAAGAGCAGTTCTTC; clone_size: .; d_call: .; j_call: TRBJ2-1; v_call: TRBV5-1; cdr3_length: 12
cdr3_aa: CASSWTAGAGEQYF; cdr3_nt: TGTGCCAGCAGTTGGACGGCCGGGGCGGGAGAGCAGTACTTC; clone_size: .; d_call: .; j_call: TRBJ2-7; v_call: TRBV6-5; cdr3_length: 14
cdr3_aa: CASSFPGEGVGSYGYTF; cdr3_nt: TGTGCCAGCAGCTTTCCAGGGGAAGGTGTAGGTAGCTATGGCTACACCTTC; clone_size: .; d_call: .; j_call: TRBJ1-2; v_call: TRBV5-4; cdr3_length: 17
cdr3_aa: CAITGTGGTDTQYF; cdr3_nt: TGTGCCATAACAGGGACAGGGGGCACAGATACGCAGTATTTT; clone_size: .; d_call: TRBD1; j_call: TRBJ2-3; v_call: TRBV10-3; cdr3_length: 14
cdr3_aa: CASSSTPSSNEQFF; cdr3_nt: TGTGCCAGCAGCTCCACCCCTAGCAGCAATGAGCAGTTCTTC; clone_size: few; d_call: .; j_call: TRBJ2-1; v_call: TRBV7-8; cdr3_length: 14
cdr3_aa: CSAPTLTGSEAFF; cdr3_nt: TGCAGCGCCCCGACTCTGACAGGGTCTGAAGCTTTCTTT; clone_size: few; d_call: TRBD1; j_call: TRBJ1-1; v_call: TRBV29-1; cdr3_length: 13
cdr3_aa: CASSQGGQTYEQYF; cdr3_nt: TGTGCCAGCAGCCAGGGCGGACAGACCTACGAGCAGTACTTC; clone_size: .; d_call: .; j_call: TRBJ2-7; v_call: TRBV5-6; cdr3_length: 14
cdr3_aa: CASSQDLPYEQYF; cdr3_nt: TGCGCCAGCAGCCAAGATCTACCCTACGAGCAGTACTTC; clone_size: .; d_call: .; j_call: TRBJ2-7; v_call: TRBV4-1; cdr3_length: 13
cdr3_aa: CASSVGVEQYF; cdr3_nt: TGTGCCAGCAGCGTTGGGGTCGAGCAGTACTTC; clone_size: .; d_call: .; j_call: TRBJ2-7; v_call: TRBV9; cdr3_length: 11
cdr3_aa: CASSFGESTDTQYF; cdr3_nt: TGCGCCAGCAGCTTCGGGGAAAGCACAGATACGCAGTATTTT; clone_size: few; d_call: .; j_call: TRBJ2-3; v_call: TRBV5-1; cdr3_length: 14
cdr3_aa: CASSLGAEITDTQYF; cdr3_nt: TGTGCCAGCAGCTTGGGGGCGGAGATCACAGATACGCAGTATTTT; clone_size: once; d_call: .; j_call: TRBJ2-3; v_call: TRBV5-5; cdr3_length: 15
cdr3_aa: CASSLAWTASSYEQYF; cdr3_nt: TGTGCCAGCAGCTTGGCATGGACAGCGAGCTCCTACGAGCAGTACTTC; clone_size: .; d_call: .; j_call: TRBJ2-7; v_call: TRBV5-5; cdr3_length: 16
cdr3_aa: CASSQEGGFLEQYF; cdr3_nt: TGCGCCAGCAGCCAGGAAGGCGGCTTCCTCGAGCAGTACTTC; clone_size: .; d_call: .; j_call: TRBJ2-7; v_call: TRBV5-1; cdr3_length: 14
cdr3_aa: CASSMASPGSTYGYTF; cdr3_nt: TGTGCCAGTAGTATGGCGTCCCCAGGAAGTACTTATGGCTACACCTTC; clone_size: .; d_call: .; j_call: TRBJ1-2; v_call: TRBV19; cdr3_length: 16
cdr3_aa: CASQGGRDTQYF; cdr3_nt: TGTGCCAGCCAAGGGGGCAGGGATACGCAGTATTTT; clone_size: .; d_call: TRBD1; j_call: TRBJ2-3; v_call: TRBV28; cdr3_length: 12
cdr3_aa: CASSLTSGSWEQYF; cdr3_nt: TGTGCCAGCAGCCTGACTAGCGGGAGTTGGGAGCAGTACTTC; clone_size: .; d_call: TRBD2; j_call: TRBJ2-7; v_call: TRBV28; cdr3_length: 14
cdr3_aa: CASSVAGTSSYEQYF; cdr3_nt: TGCGCCAGCAGCGTTGCCGGGACTAGCTCCTACGAGCAGTACTTC; clone_size: .; d_call: TRBD2; j_call: TRBJ2-7; v_call: TRBV5-1; cdr3_length: 15
cdr3_aa: CASSSSGFTEAFF; cdr3_nt: TGTGCCAGCAGCTCCAGCGGTTTCACTGAAGCTTTCTTT; clone_size: .; d_call: .; j_call: TRBJ1-1; v_call: TRBV7-8; cdr3_length: 13
cdr3_aa: CASSLGTASTQETQYF; cdr3_nt: TGTGCCAGCAGCTTAGGTACAGCATCTACACAAGAGACCCAGTACTTC; clone_size: .; d_call: .; j_call: TRBJ2-5; v_call: TRBV7-7; cdr3_length: 16
cdr3_aa: CASTSGTQPQHF; cdr3_nt: TGTGCCAGCACGTCGGGGACCCAGCCCCAGCATTTT; clone_size: .; d_call: .; j_call: TRBJ1-5; v_call: TRBV28; cdr3_length: 12
cdr3_aa: CASSWGLAGSAEQYF; cdr3_nt: TGTGCCAGCAGCTGGGGACTAGCGGGATCTGCGGAGCAGTACTTC; clone_size: .; d_call: TRBD2; j_call: TRBJ2-7; v_call: TRBV5-6; cdr3_length: 15
cdr3_aa: CASKAQGEVGELFF; cdr3_nt: TGTGCCAGTAAGGCCCAAGGGGAAGTCGGGGAGCTGTTTTTT; clone_size: few; d_call: .; j_call: TRBJ2-2; v_call: TRBV19; cdr3_length: 14
cdr3_aa: CASSQDRGAAGYNEQFF; cdr3_nt: TGTGCCAGCAGCCAAGATCGAGGGGCCGCCGGGTACAATGAGCAGTTCTTC; clone_size: .; d_call: .; j_call: TRBJ2-1; v_call: TRBV14; cdr3_length: 17
cdr3_aa: CASSSLPGQNTGELFF; cdr3_nt: TGTGCCAGCAGTTCTCTCCCGGGACAGAACACCGGGGAGCTGTTTTTT; clone_size: .; d_call: .; j_call: TRBJ2-2; v_call: TRBV28; cdr3_length: 16
cdr3_aa: CASSLDNKWTEAFF; cdr3_nt: TGTGCCAGCAGTTTGGACAATAAATGGACTGAAGCTTTCTTT; clone_size: .; d_call: .; j_call: TRBJ1-1; v_call: TRBV6-1; cdr3_length: 14
cdr3_aa: CASGWTGGVDTQYF; cdr3_nt: TGTGCCAGCGGCTGGACAGGGGGCGTAGATACGCAGTATTTT; clone_size: .; d_call: TRBD1; j_call: TRBJ2-3; v_call: TRBV11-2; cdr3_length: 14
cdr3_aa: CASSSDRGSLEQYF; cdr3_nt: TGCGCCAGCAGCTCGGACAGGGGAAGTCTCGAGCAGTACTTC; clone_size: .; d_call: TRBD1; j_call: TRBJ2-7; v_call: TRBV5-1; cdr3_length: 14
cdr3_aa: CASSSILRGRRNGYTF; cdr3_nt: TGTGCCAGCAGCTCGATACTTCGGGGACGGCGGAATGGCTACACCTTC; clone_size: .; d_call: .; j_call: TRBJ1-2; v_call: TRBV11-2; cdr3_length: 16
cdr3_aa: CASSLVRGQAGELFF; cdr3_nt: TGTGCCAGCAGCTTGGTTAGGGGGCAAGCCGGGGAGCTGTTTTTT; clone_size: once; d_call: TRBD1; j_call: TRBJ2-2; v_call: TRBV5-6; cdr3_length: 15
cdr3_aa: CASSLQGFGELFF; cdr3_nt: TGCGCCAGCAGCCTACAGGGTTTCGGGGAGCTGTTTTTT; clone_size: .; d_call: .; j_call: TRBJ2-2; v_call: TRBV5-1; cdr3_length: 13
cdr3_aa: CASSLMGWGYNEQFF; cdr3_nt: TGCGCCAGCAGCTTGATGGGGTGGGGCTACAATGAGCAGTTCTTC; clone_size: .; d_call: .; j_call: TRBJ2-1; v_call: TRBV5-1; cdr3_length: 15
cdr3_aa: CAISDFTGGSGEQYF; cdr3_nt: TGTGCCATCAGTGATTTTACAGGGGGGAGTGGCGAGCAGTACTTC; clone_size: .; d_call: TRBD1; j_call: TRBJ2-7; v_call: TRBV10-3; cdr3_length: 15
cdr3_aa: CAISGLAGAGDTQYF; cdr3_nt: TGTGCCATCAGTGGACTAGCGGGAGCAGGAGATACGCAGTATTTT; clone_size: .; d_call: TRBD2; j_call: TRBJ2-3; v_call: TRBV10-3; cdr3_length: 15
cdr3_aa: CASSPTVGLTDEKLFF; cdr3_nt: TGTGCCAGCTCACCCACGGTGGGCCTCACGGACGAAAAACTGTTTTTT; clone_size: .; d_call: .; j_call: TRBJ1-4; v_call: TRBV18; cdr3_length: 16
cdr3_aa: CASSPLAGGPGSSYEQYF; cdr3_nt: TGTGCCAGCAGCCCTCTAGCGGGAGGGCCAGGGAGCTCCTACGAGCAGTACTTC; clone_size: .; d_call: TRBD2; j_call: TRBJ2-7; v_call: TRBV14; cdr3_length: 18
cdr3_aa: CASSLPNQPQHF; cdr3_nt: TGTGCCAGCAGCTTACCCAATCAGCCCCAGCATTTT; clone_size: .; d_call: .; j_call: TRBJ1-5; v_call: TRBV11-2; cdr3_length: 12
cdr3_aa: CASSIRSLAADTQYF; cdr3_nt: TGTGCCAGTAGTATACGGTCCTTGGCGGCAGATACGCAGTATTTT; clone_size: .; d_call: .; j_call: TRBJ2-3; v_call: TRBV19; cdr3_length: 15
cdr3_aa: CASSGLTGNYGYTF; cdr3_nt: TGTGCCAGCAGCGGCCTAACAGGGAACTATGGCTACACCTTC; clone_size: .; d_call: .; j_call: TRBJ1-2; v_call: TRBV9; cdr3_length: 14
cdr3_aa: CATLALEQFF; cdr3_nt: TGTGCCACTTTAGCACTCGAGCAGTTCTTC; clone_size: once; d_call: .; j_call: TRBJ2-1; v_call: TRBV9; cdr3_length: 10
cdr3_aa: CATSRDILEKLFF; cdr3_nt: TGTGCCACCAGCAGGGACATCTTGGAAAAACTGTTTTTT; clone_size: once; d_call: .; j_call: TRBJ1-4; v_call: TRBV15; cdr3_length: 13
cdr3_aa: CASSLNSQETQYF; cdr3_nt: TGTGCCAGCAGCTTGAACAGCCAAGAGACCCAGTACTTC; clone_size: .; d_call: .; j_call: TRBJ2-5; v_call: TRBV5-4; cdr3_length: 13
cdr3_aa: CASSPLGLAGGPGGDTQYF; cdr3_nt: TGTGCCAGCAGCCCGCTGGGACTAGCGGGAGGCCCAGGGGGAGATACGCAGTATTTT; clone_size: .; d_call: TRBD2; j_call: TRBJ2-3; v_call: TRBV6-4; cdr3_length: 19
cdr3_aa: CASYQERVSDTYNEQFF; cdr3_nt: TGTGCCAGCTATCAGGAGAGGGTTTCCGATACCTACAATGAGCAGTTCTTC; clone_size: .; d_call: .; j_call: TRBJ2-1; v_call: TRBV28; cdr3_length: 17
cdr3_aa: CASSALWGDNEQFF; cdr3_nt: TGCGCCAGCAGCGCCCTCTGGGGGGACAATGAGCAGTTCTTC; clone_size: .; d_call: .; j_call: TRBJ2-1; v_call: TRBV5-1; cdr3_length: 14
cdr3_aa: CASSRRLGRGNTGELFF; cdr3_nt: TGTGCCAGCAGCCGGAGATTGGGCCGGGGCAACACCGGGGAGCTGTTTTTT; clone_size: .; d_call: .; j_call: TRBJ2-2; v_call: TRBV14; cdr3_length: 17
cdr3_aa: CASSLQQGAPYEQYF; cdr3_nt: TGTGCCAGCAGCCTCCAACAGGGGGCCCCCTACGAGCAGTACTTC; clone_size: .; d_call: TRBD1; j_call: TRBJ2-7; v_call: TRBV5-5; cdr3_length: 15
cdr3_aa: CASSPPRGEMNTEAFF; cdr3_nt: TGTGCCAGCTCACCACCTAGGGGGGAGATGAACACTGAAGCTTTCTTT; clone_size: .; d_call: .; j_call: TRBJ1-1; v_call: TRBV18; cdr3_length: 16
cdr3_aa: CASSPRPGTANYGYTF; cdr3_nt: TGTGCCAGCAGCCCCCGCCCCGGGACGGCTAACTATGGCTACACCTTC; clone_size: .; d_call: .; j_call: TRBJ1-2; v_call: TRBV7-8; cdr3_length: 16
cdr3_aa: CASSSTLRAGNTDTQYF; cdr3_nt: TGTGCCAGCAGCTCAACCCTAAGAGCGGGAAACACAGATACGCAGTATTTT; clone_size: .; d_call: TRBD2; j_call: TRBJ2-3; v_call: TRBV11-2; cdr3_length: 17
cdr3_aa: CASSLGSRPGDLGEQYF; cdr3_nt: TGTGCCAGCAGCTTGGGGTCTCGGCCAGGGGATTTGGGAGAGCAGTACTTC; clone_size: .; d_call: .; j_call: TRBJ2-7; v_call: TRBV5-4; cdr3_length: 17
cdr3_aa: CASRTSSGSYNEQFF; cdr3_nt: TGTGCCAGCAGGACCTCTAGCGGCTCCTACAATGAGCAGTTCTTC; clone_size: once; d_call: TRBD2; j_call: TRBJ2-1; v_call: TRBV4-2; cdr3_length: 15
cdr3_aa: CASSSTGTSTDTQYF; cdr3_nt: TGTGCCAGCAGCTCGACCGGGACTAGTACAGATACGCAGTATTTT; clone_size: .; d_call: TRBD2; j_call: TRBJ2-3; v_call: TRBV7-9; cdr3_length: 15
cdr3_aa: CASGPIGGDTSGANVLTF; cdr3_nt: TGTGCCAGCGGACCAATTGGGGGTGACACGTCTGGGGCCAACGTCCTGACTTTC; clone_size: .; d_call: .; j_call: TRBJ2-6; v_call: TRBV5-4; cdr3_length: 18
cdr3_aa: CAIAGLAGGGDTGELFF; cdr3_nt: TGTGCCATCGCGGGACTAGCGGGAGGGGGGGATACCGGGGAGCTGTTTTTT; clone_size: .; d_call: TRBD2; j_call: TRBJ2-2; v_call: TRBV10-3; cdr3_length: 17
cdr3_aa: CASSVRDEQFF; cdr3_nt: TGTGCCAGCAGCGTTCGGGATGAGCAGTTCTTC; clone_size: .; d_call: .; j_call: TRBJ2-1; v_call: TRBV9; cdr3_length: 11
cdr3_aa: CASSLAQGAGGYTF; cdr3_nt: TGTGCCAGCAGCTTAGCCCAGGGGGCTGGTGGCTACACCTTC; clone_size: .; d_call: TRBD1; j_call: TRBJ1-2; v_call: TRBV7-6; cdr3_length: 14
cdr3_aa: CASRRQGVEKLFF; cdr3_nt: TGTGCCAGCAGGAGGCAGGGGGTAGAAAAACTGTTTTTT; clone_size: .; d_call: TRBD1; j_call: TRBJ1-4; v_call: TRBV2; cdr3_length: 13